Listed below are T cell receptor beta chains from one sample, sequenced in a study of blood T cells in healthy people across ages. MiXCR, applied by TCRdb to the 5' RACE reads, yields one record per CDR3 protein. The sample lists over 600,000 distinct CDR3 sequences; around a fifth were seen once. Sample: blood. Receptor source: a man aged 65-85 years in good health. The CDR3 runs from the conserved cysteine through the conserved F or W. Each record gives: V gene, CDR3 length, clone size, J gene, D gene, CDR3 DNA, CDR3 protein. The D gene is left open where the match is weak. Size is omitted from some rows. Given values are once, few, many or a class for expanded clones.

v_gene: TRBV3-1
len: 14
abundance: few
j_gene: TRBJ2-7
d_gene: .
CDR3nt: TGTGCCAGCAGCCAAGTGCCGGTGGGGTACGAGCAGTACTTC
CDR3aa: CASSQVPVGYEQYF

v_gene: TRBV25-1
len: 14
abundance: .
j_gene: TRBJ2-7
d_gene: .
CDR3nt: TGTGCCAGCAGTCAATCGGGCGACCTCTACGAGCAGTACTTC
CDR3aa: CASSQSGDLYEQYF

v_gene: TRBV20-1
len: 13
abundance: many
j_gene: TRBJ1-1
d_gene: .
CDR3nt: TGCAGTGCTAGAAACCAGGGAAACACTGAAGCTTTCTTT
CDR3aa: CSARNQGNTEAFF

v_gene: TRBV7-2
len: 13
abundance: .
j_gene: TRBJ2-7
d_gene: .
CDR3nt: TGTGCCAGCAGCTTACCTAGTAACTACGAGCAGTACTTC
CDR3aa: CASSLPSNYEQYF

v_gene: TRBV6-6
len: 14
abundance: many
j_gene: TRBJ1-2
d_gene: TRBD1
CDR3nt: TGTGCCAGCAGTTACGGACAGGGTTTCTATGGCTACACCTTC
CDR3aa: CASSYGQGFYGYTF

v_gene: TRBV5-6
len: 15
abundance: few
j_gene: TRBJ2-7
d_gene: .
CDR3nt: TGTGCCAGCAGGGGGTTGACTGGGGCAACCTACGAGCAGTACTTC
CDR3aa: CASRGLTGATYEQYF

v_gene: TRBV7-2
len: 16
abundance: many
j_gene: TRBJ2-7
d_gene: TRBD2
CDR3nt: TGTGCCAGCAGCTCAAGAAATAGACTAGCGGTCTACGAGCAGTACTTC
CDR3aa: CASSSRNRLAVYEQYF

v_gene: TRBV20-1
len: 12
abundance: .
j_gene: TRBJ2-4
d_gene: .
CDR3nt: TGCAGTGCTCCAGGGCCAGGAAACATTCAGTACTTC
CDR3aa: CSAPGPGNIQYF

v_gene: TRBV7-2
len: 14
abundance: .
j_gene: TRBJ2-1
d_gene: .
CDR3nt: TGTGCCAGCTCCAATGAAGGGGTCTACAATGAGCAGTTCTTC
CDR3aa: CASSNEGVYNEQFF

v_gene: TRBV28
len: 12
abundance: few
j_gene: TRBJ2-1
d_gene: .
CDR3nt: TGTGCCAGCAGTTTATCGCACGATGAGCAGTTCTTC
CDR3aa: CASSLSHDEQFF

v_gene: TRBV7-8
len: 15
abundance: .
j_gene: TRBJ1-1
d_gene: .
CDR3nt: TGTGCCAGCAGCCCTCGGGACGGCTGGAACACTGAAGCTTTCTTT
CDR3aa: CASSPRDGWNTEAFF

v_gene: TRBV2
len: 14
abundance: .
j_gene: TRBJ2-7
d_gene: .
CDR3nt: TGTGCCAGCAGCGGCGTTGAACCTGCGGGCGAGCAGTACTTC
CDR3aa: CASSGVEPAGEQYF

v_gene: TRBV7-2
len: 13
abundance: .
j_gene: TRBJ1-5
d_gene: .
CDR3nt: TGTGCCAGCAGCTTAGGGGGATTACAGCCCCAGCATTTT
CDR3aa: CASSLGGLQPQHF

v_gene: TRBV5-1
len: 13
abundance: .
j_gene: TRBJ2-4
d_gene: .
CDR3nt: TGCGCCAGCAGCTTGACGGCCGGAAACATTCAGTACTTC
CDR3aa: CASSLTAGNIQYF

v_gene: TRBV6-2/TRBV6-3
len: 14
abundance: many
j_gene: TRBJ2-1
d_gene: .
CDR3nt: TGTGCCAGCAGGTGGCTAGCGAGCTACAATGAGCAGTTCTTC
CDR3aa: CASRWLASYNEQFF